A single sample gave rise to the 9 T cell receptor beta chains below, sequenced in a study of siplizumab effects on memory and regulatory T cells. Measured with immunoSEQ multiplex PCR; TCRdb has only the in-frame clones, and not every one. The sample has 100,000 to 120,000 clones; roughly 92% are singletons. The sequenced material came from CD4+ T cells sorted from blood. All receptors come from a human donor in good health.

The chain employs TRBV4-1 and TRBJ2-2, with D possibly matching TRBD2 (6 bases). Germline loops: CDR1 MGHRA, CDR2 YSYEKL. The CDR3 sequence is 18 residues long. V lost 3 bases and J 6 bases, leaving 23 bases between the germline ends. The CDR3 spells CASSQGILTRTRSGELFF. CDR3 coding DNA: TGCGCCAGCAGCCAGGGGATTTTGACTAGGACTCGTTCCGGGGAGCTGTTTTTT.

Points on this clone: At one boundary the junction diverges from the germline segment, which might be a read error. The chain couples TRBV7-7 to TRBJ2-3, with 8 positions matching TRBD2. The CDR3 is 17 residues long. Germline V gives CDR1 SSHAT, CDR2 FNYEAQ (reference sequence). CDR3 in DNA: TGTGCTAGCAGCTTAGCGCCGGGAGGGCCGGGCACAGATACGCAGTATTTT. Its protein is CASSLAPGGPGTDTQYF. Together with reference TRBV7-7 and TRBJ2-3, the CDR3 gives the full variable domain: GAGVSQSPRYKVTKRGQDVTLRCDPISSHATLYWYQQALGQGPEFLTYFNYEAQPDKSGLPSDRFSAERPEGSISTLTIQRTEQRDSAMYRCASSLAPGGPGTDTQYFGPGTRLTVL.

CDR3: CASSANRQGTQYF. DNA for the CDR3: TGTGCCAGCAGTGCGAACCGGCAGGGGACCCAGTACTTC. The chain couples TRBV2 to TRBJ2-5; the D gene is possibly TRBD1 (5 bases). Germline lookup yields CDR1 SNHLY and CDR2 FYNNEI. This CDR3 has 13 amino acids. V was shortened by 4 bases and J by 7 bases, with 13 bases between the two germline ends.

About this clone itself: This CDR3 is also generated by other DNA sequences in the sample. CDR3 DNA sequence: TGTGCCAGCTCACCAGGCATGAACACTGAAGCTTTCTTT. This gives the protein CASSPGMNTEAFF. The chain joins TRBV18 to TRBJ1-1; D uncertain. V lost 2 bases and J 0 bases, leaving 4 bases between the germline ends. CDR3 length: 13 residues. Looked up from germline, CDR1 is KGHSH and CDR2 is LQKENI.

This clone was recorded once. J is TRBJ1-5 and V is TRBV5-1, with D uncertain. V was clipped by 4 bases and J by 0 bases, with 11 bases between them. The germline gives CDR1 SGHRS, CDR2 YFSETQ. The CDR3 is 15 residues long. CDR3 amino acids: CASSPGDFSNQPQHF. The CDR3, as DNA: TGCGCCAGCAGCCCTGGAGATTTTAGCAATCAGCCCCAGCATTTT.

CDR3 nucleotide sequence: TGTGCCAGCAGCTCTCCCCCCCGGGGGCGAGGCTACACCTTC. As protein: CASSSPPRGRGYTF. The chain joins TRBV7-2 to TRBJ1-2; possible D gene TRBD1, 6 bases. There are 14 residues in the CDR3. The germline CDR1 and CDR2 sequences are SGHTA and FQGNSA. The V end lost 4 bases, the J end lost 8 bases, and 17 bases lay between the germline ends.

J is TRBJ2-7 and V is TRBV18; TRBD2 matches at 11 bases. Looked up from germline, CDR1 is KGHSH and CDR2 is LQKENI. V was pared by 3 bases and J by 3 bases, with 4 bases of the junction left unmatched. The CDR3 has 15 amino acids. In DNA, the CDR3 is TGTGCCAGCTCACCGGGACTAGCGGCTGACTACGAGCAGTACTTC. Residues: CASSPGLAADYEQYF. Full variable domain (remainder filled in from reference TRBV18 and TRBJ2-7): NAGVMQNPRHLVRRRGQEARLRCSPMKGHSHVYWYRQLPEEGLKFMVYLQKENIIDESGMPKERFSAEFPKEGPSILRIQQVVRGDSAAYFCASSPGLAADYEQYFGPGTRLTVT.

This chain joins TRBV18 and TRBJ1-1; no reliable D call. Germline values: CDR1 KGHSH, CDR2 LQKENI. The CDR3 spans 15 residues. Trimming removed 0 bases from V and 4 bases from J, with 12 bases in between. CDR3 DNA: TGTGCCAGCTCACCACCGGGAGCGGGCGGCACTGAAGCTTTCTTT. It translates to CASSPPGAGGTEAFF.

The rearrangement uses TRBV29-1 and TRBJ2-1; 11 nucleotides agree with TRBD2. The J segment lost 9 bases and the V segment lost 7 bases, leaving 14 bases of the junction unmatched. The CDR3 spans 15 residues. Germline values: CDR1 SQVTM, CDR2 ANQGSEA. Written as DNA, the CDR3 is TGCAGCGCCCAACTAGCGGGGGACCCTGTTAGTGAGCAGTTCTTC. Its protein is CSAQLAGDPVSEQFF.